This TCR beta chain was captured in a study of shared clonotypes between healthy human individuals. Overall study: Per-donor plates numbered three CD4 naive, three CD4 memory, two CD8 naive and one CD8 memory.

Trimming left V 5 bases short and J 5 bases short, with 16 bases between. CDR3 length: 15 amino acids. Germline V lookup: CDR1 KGHSY, CDR2 FQNENV. CD45RO-negative, CCR7-selected cells formed the naive CD8 fraction, which excluded terminally differentiated effector memory CD45RA+ cells. Assay used: immunoSEQ multiplex PCR; TCRdb lists only in-frame clones, some missing. The data show millions of clones, about 95% seen once. This TCR was recovered from a man aged 18 to 30 in good health. Sequenced: naive CD8+ T cells sorted from blood. The chain links TRBV16 to TRBJ1-5; D possibly corresponds to TRBD1 (5 bases). As DNA, the CDR3 is TGTGCCAGCAGCTCAGCTCCCGGGGGGGATCAGCCCCAGCATTTT. Its translation is CASSSAPGGDQPQHF.